Below are 15 T cell receptor beta chains sequenced from a single sample in a study of stem cell transplantation in POMP-related autoinflammatory disease. Method: immunoSEQ multiplex PCR; TCRdb's copy keeps in-frame clones and lacks some. The table records approximately 1,300 clones, roughly 80% of them present only once. The sequenced sample consisted of CD8+ T cells from PBMCs. Receptor source: a human donor in good health.

The chain couples TRBV7-9 to TRBJ1-1; tentatively, D is TRBD1 (5 bases). CDR1 is SEHNR and CDR2 is FQNEAQ in the germline V gene (reference sequence). CDR3 length: 17 residues. The V gene lost 5 bases and the J gene lost 3 bases, with 22 bases spanning the gap. CDR3 region: CASSPNGLQAFYTEAFF. The CDR3 DNA follows: TGTGCCAGCAGCCCAAACGGTCTACAGGCCTTTTACACTGAAGCTTTCTTT.

The chain joins TRBV10-3 to TRBJ1-2; D remains unclear. The CDR3 extends over 13 amino acids. Trimming removed 6 bases at V and 10 bases at J, with 18 bases between. Germline CDR1 reads ENHRY; CDR2 reads SYGVKD. In nucleotides, the CDR3 is TGTGCCATCAGATTCGACACCGACTTACTCTACACCTTC. Encoded protein: CAIRFDTDLLYTF.

The V gene is TRBV19, the J gene TRBJ2-1, with TRBD2 identical over 7 bases. CDR3 length: 16 residues. The junction had 8 bases not matched to a gene; V was cut back by 6 bases and J by 0 bases. CDR1 and CDR2 (germline): LNHDA, SQIVND (reference sequence). The DNA of the CDR3 is TGTGCCAGTAGCCCTAGGTCGGGGGGCTCCTACAATGAGCAGTTCTTC. This encodes CASSPRSGGSYNEQFF. Full variable domain (remainder filled in from reference TRBV19 and TRBJ2-1): DGGITQSPKYLFRKEGQNVTLSCEQNLNHDAMYWYRQDPGQGLRLIYYSQIVNDFQKGDIAEGYSVSREKKESFPLTVTSAQKNPTAFYLCASSPRSGGSYNEQFFGPGTRLTVL.

This clone turned up a few times. The V and J genes are TRBV4-1 and TRBJ2-1; no definite D call. This CDR3 is 14 amino acids long. CDR1 and CDR2 from the germline V gene are MGHRA and YSYEKL. V was trimmed by 0 bases and J by 5 bases, leaving 8 bases between them. DNA of the CDR3: TGCGCCAGCAGCCAAGATCCAAGGGACAATGAGCAGTTCTTC. Protein product: CASSQDPRDNEQFF.

This clone was recorded a few times. The CDR3: CASSPTVTIEAFF. DNA for the CDR3: TGCGCCAGCAGCCCCACTGTGACAATCGAAGCTTTCTTT. The V gene is TRBV4-1, the J gene TRBJ1-1; D is unclear. The CDR3 has 13 amino acids. CDR1 is MGHRA, CDR2 YSYEKL, per germline. With 4 bases removed from V and 8 bases from J, the gap between germline ends came to 14 bases.

This clone has a handful of counts. The V and J genes are TRBV7-3 and TRBJ1-6, with TRBD1 as a possible D gene (6 bases). Germline V gene lookup returns CDR1 SGHTA and CDR2 FQGTGA. Deletions cut 6 bases from V and 7 bases from J, with 16 bases between. The CDR3 totals 15 residues. The CDR3 loop is CASRYPGQKNSPLHF. CDR3 DNA: TGTGCCAGCAGATACCCCGGACAGAAGAATTCACCCCTCCACTTT.

This rearrangement joins TRBV7-9 to TRBJ2-1; TRBD2 agrees at 10 bases. The CDR3 consists of 17 residues. Germline V lookup: CDR1 SEHNR, CDR2 FQNEAQ (reference sequence). Unmatched junction bases numbered 12, after V lost 5 bases and J lost 5 bases. The CDR3 DNA sequence: TGTGCCAGCAGCCCCAAGCGGGGGGGCCGTAAACACAATGAGCAGTTCTTC. It encodes CASSPKRGGRKHNEQFF.

The V and J genes are TRBV13 and TRBJ1-2; tentatively, D is TRBD1 (6 bases). Germline CDR1 is PRHDT and CDR2 is FYEKMQ (reference sequence). The V gene lost 6 bases and the J gene lost 0 bases, with 14 bases spanning the gap. The CDR3 totals 15 residues. CDR3 coding DNA: TGTGCCAGCAGAGTAGGGGGGGATGCTAACTATGGCTACACCTTC. This gives the protein CASRVGGDANYGYTF.

V and J are TRBV4-3 and TRBJ2-7; 8 positions match TRBD2. From germline, CDR1 is LGHNA and CDR2 YSLEER. The CDR3 has 14 amino acids. V lost 4 bases, J lost 1 base, and 3 bases stayed unmatched. CDR3 amino acids: CASSPTGGSYEQYF. In nucleotides, the CDR3 is TGCGCCAGCAGCCCTACGGGGGGGTCCTACGAGCAGTACTTC.

This rearrangement joins TRBV9 to TRBJ2-1; the match to TRBD1 covers 7 bases. The CDR3 sequence is 15 residues long. The germline V gene encodes CDR1 SGDLS and CDR2 YYNGEE. The V gene end was trimmed by 4 bases and the J gene end by 7 bases; junction bases not matched to a gene: 11. The CDR3 protein is CASSPHRDSRNEQFF. For the CDR3, the DNA is TGTGCCAGCAGCCCTCACCGGGACAGTCGGAATGAGCAGTTCTTC.

The chain links TRBV30 to TRBJ2-2, with D perhaps matching TRBD1 or TRBD2 (5 bases each). This CDR3 is built from 17 residues. Germline V gene lookup returns CDR1 GTSNPN and CDR2 SVGIG (reference sequence). V was pared by 4 bases and J by 3 bases, with 21 bases between. The CDR3 spells CAWTTSGQSIYTGELFF. CDR3 sequence (DNA): TGTGCCTGGACCACCTCGGGGCAGTCGATCTACACCGGGGAGCTGTTTTTT.

V usage is TRBV27 and J usage is TRBJ2-6; D uncertain. Germline V gene data show CDR1 as MNHEY and CDR2 as SMNVEV (reference sequence). The CDR3 spans 17 residues. Trimming stripped 1 base from V and 4 bases from J, with 14 bases between. The CDR3 loop is CASSLFGSDSGANVLTF. CDR3 coding DNA: TGTGCCAGCAGTTTATTCGGTTCAGATTCCGGGGCCAACGTCCTGACTTTC.

The chain recombines TRBV11-2 with TRBJ2-1; TRBD2 agrees at 7 bases. V lost 5 bases to trimming and J lost 9 bases; unmatched junction nucleotides: 19. CDR3 size: 17 residues. From germline, CDR1 is SGHAT and CDR2 FQNNGV. CDR3 region: CASSLTPGPPGGGEQFF. The CDR3 nucleotides are TGTGCCAGCAGCCTAACCCCGGGACCCCCGGGGGGTGGTGAGCAGTTCTTC.

A note on this clone: At one of its ends the junction is not consistent with the germline gene, which may arise from a read error. The rearrangement links TRBV19 to TRBJ1-2; D not resolved. Germline V gene data show CDR1 as LNHDA and CDR2 as SQIVND (reference sequence). The CDR3 has 12 residues. The CDR3 nucleotides read TGTGCCAGTAGTATCGGTGCGGATGGCCACACCTTC. It encodes CASSIGADGHTF. Full variable domain (missing parts from reference TRBV19 and TRBJ1-2): DGGITQSPKYLFRKEGQNVTLSCEQNLNHDAMYWYRQDPGQGLRLIYYSQIVNDFQKGDIAEGYSVSREKKESFPLTVTSAQKNPTAFYLCASSIGADGHTFGSGTRLTVV.

V is TRBV4-1 and J is TRBJ2-7; D unresolved. Per the germline V gene, CDR1 is MGHRA and CDR2 is YSYEKL. CDR3 length: 14 residues. V shed 2 bases and J shed 0 bases, with 8 bases lying between them. The DNA for the CDR3 is TGCGCCAGCAGCCAACGGCGTTCCTCCTACGAGCAGTACTTC. This sequence encodes CASSQRRSSYEQYF.